The TCR beta chain described here comes from a study of OX40 agonist ivuxolimab in advanced cancers. Study findings and constraints: Researchers report that CD8+ T cells had, on average, more expanded clones than CD4+.

With respect to this clone: Its antigen is undetermined.

Sequenced by immunoSEQ multiplex PCR; TCRdb stores in-frame clones only, minus some. The sample lists about 58,000 clones; around nine tenths were seen once. The cohort excluded patients with autoimmune disease history or systemic immunosuppression. The CDR3 extends over 18 amino acids. V dropped 7 bases and J dropped 1 base, with 27 bases sitting between them. CDR1 and CDR2 from the germline V gene are SGHDT and YYEEEE. The sequenced sample was CD4+ or CD8+ T cells sorted from blood, obtained in a trial of the OX40 agonist ivuxolimab. V is TRBV5-6 and J is TRBJ2-7, with D uncertain. The clonotype was recovered from an adult with an advanced solid tumor such as melanoma, head and neck, liver or kidney cancer. The CDR3 DNA follows: TGTGCCAGCGGTTTCCCGGTCCCCCGGGCCCCATTATCCTACGAGCAGTACTTC. Amino acid sequence: CASGFPVPRAPLSYEQYF.